This T cell receptor beta chain appears in the sequencing data of a study of molecular identifiers for immune sequencing clone quantification. The study, taken as a whole, reports: Sizes of highly expanded clones could be underestimated through identical TCRs sharing a barcode.

With 4 bases removed from V and 5 bases from J, the gap between germline ends came to 13 bases. Germline-derived CDR1 and CDR2 are MNHEY and SVGAGI. CDR3 size: 14 residues. As to this clonotype: Its antigen remains unknown.

TCR libraries were built in bulk with a published protocol and specific TCR primers. TCRdb itself ran the PCR reads through MiXCR, one entry per CDR3 protein. The table has over 65,000 distinct CDR3 sequences, 20% to 30% seen once. This sequence joins TRBV6-5 and TRBJ2-3; D may correspond to TRBD1 or TRBD2 (5 bases each). The receptor's source is a human donor in good health. Some libraries in this study had Jurkat cell RNA spiked in. The sequencing input was naive CD8+ T cells from blood, with Jurkat cell RNA spiked in. As to subset: FACS-sorted CD8+CD4-CCR7+CD45RA+ naive T cells. The CDR3 coding sequence is TGTGCCAGCAGTTCCCTGGGACCTCTAGATACGCAGTATTTT. Translated, it gives CASSSLGPLDTQYF.